The clone carrying this TCR beta chain was seen only a few times. Its antigen is unknown. The data belong to a study of early T cells in non-severe SARS-CoV-2 infection. At the level of the study: The authors sequenced bulk RNA from unsorted whole blood, leaving chains unpaired. Study-wide points: Private and CD4 specificities were missed by VDJdb matching, which favored anti-spike CD8 responses.

cDNA molecules, individually, were tagged with unique molecular identifiers. MiXCR was run by TCRdb on the 5' RACE reads, yielding one entry per CDR3 protein. The sample consists of 28,000 or so distinct CDR3 sequences, roughly 5.4% of them appearing once. With 7 bases clipped from V and 8 bases from J, the junction kept 12 bases outside the gene matches. From germline, CDR1 is SGHTA and CDR2 FQGNSA. This CDR3 contains 15 residues. The receptor was derived from an adult who was a healthcare worker with PCR-confirmed SARS-CoV-2 infection or an uninfected control (not recorded which). The rearrangement joins TRBV7-2 to TRBJ2-1; 9 nucleotides line up with TRBD1. The sequenced sample consisted of whole blood. CDR3 nucleotide sequence: TGTGCCAGCAACAAAGGGGACAGGGCTAGGTATGAGCAGTTCTTC. Its protein is CASNKGDRARYEQFF.